The rows below give T cell receptor beta chains drawn from one sample of a study of T cell responses to AZD1222 COVID-19 vaccine. Data came from immunoSEQ multiplex PCR; TCRdb stores just in-frame clones and leaves some out. This sample carries about 67,000 clones, 80% to 90% of them seen once, and the ten largest clones take around 20%. This specimen was peripheral blood, taken on day 0 of AZD1222 vaccination. The receptor source for this set is an adult in good health. Each CDR3 is given with its conserved first and last residue. The order of the fields is D gene, clone size, J gene, V gene, CDR3 DNA, CDR3 protein. D genes are given only for firm matches. Clone size is shown for a subset of rows, as once, few, many or a class of expanded clone.

d_gene: .; abundance: .; j_gene: TRBJ1-6; v_gene: TRBV5-5; CDR3nt: TGTGCCAGCAGCCCAACAGAGGGGGGTGGGTATAATTCACCCCTCCACTTT; CDR3aa: CASSPTEGGGYNSPLHF
d_gene: TRBD1; abundance: .; j_gene: TRBJ1-1; v_gene: TRBV7-9; CDR3nt: TGTGCCAGCAGCGCCACCGCTGGCAGGGGGGCTGAAGCTTTCTTT; CDR3aa: CASSATAGRGAEAFF
d_gene: .; abundance: .; j_gene: TRBJ1-2; v_gene: TRBV18; CDR3nt: TGTGCCAGCTCAGAACTACAGGGTTTCAGGGGCTACACCTTC; CDR3aa: CASSELQGFRGYTF
d_gene: .; abundance: .; j_gene: TRBJ2-2; v_gene: TRBV12-3/TRBV12-4; CDR3nt: TGTGCCAGCAGTGTAAGGGGGGCCGGGGAGCTGTTTTTT; CDR3aa: CASSVRGAGELFF
d_gene: .; abundance: .; j_gene: TRBJ1-5; v_gene: TRBV5-1; CDR3nt: TGCGCCAGCAGCTTGGCCCCAGAAGATCCCCAGCATTTT; CDR3aa: CASSLAPEDPQHF
d_gene: .; abundance: .; j_gene: TRBJ1-1; v_gene: TRBV7-3; CDR3nt: TGTGCCAGCAGCTTAACTATGGGGACTGAAGCTTTCTTT; CDR3aa: CASSLTMGTEAFF
d_gene: TRBD1; abundance: .; j_gene: TRBJ1-2; v_gene: TRBV7-9; CDR3nt: TGTGCCAGCAGCACCATGACAGGGACCTATGGCTACACCTTC; CDR3aa: CASSTMTGTYGYTF
d_gene: .; abundance: .; j_gene: TRBJ1-4; v_gene: TRBV9; CDR3nt: TGTGCCAGCAGCGTAGACCCCTTCCGAGGCGAAAAACTGTTTTTT; CDR3aa: CASSVDPFRGEKLFF
d_gene: TRBD2; abundance: .; j_gene: TRBJ2-3; v_gene: TRBV30; CDR3nt: TGTGCCTGGAGTGCCGGTCTAGCGGGAGAGGCAGATACGCAGTATTTT; CDR3aa: CAWSAGLAGEADTQYF
d_gene: TRBD1; abundance: .; j_gene: TRBJ2-3; v_gene: TRBV7-9; CDR3nt: TGTGCCAGCAGCTTATCAGGGGGCGGTGGCACAGATACGCAGTATTTT; CDR3aa: CASSLSGGGGTDTQYF
d_gene: .; abundance: once; j_gene: TRBJ2-5; v_gene: TRBV27; CDR3nt: TGTGCCAGCACCGCAGGGGAGACCCAGTACTTC; CDR3aa: CASTAGETQYF
d_gene: TRBD1; abundance: .; j_gene: TRBJ2-7; v_gene: TRBV11-2; CDR3nt: TGTGCCAGCAGCTTGGGACAGACCTACGAGCAGTACTTC; CDR3aa: CASSLGQTYEQYF
d_gene: .; abundance: .; j_gene: TRBJ1-4; v_gene: TRBV5-4; CDR3nt: TGTGCCAGCAGCTTGGGCCCGGGGAGAAAAGATGCAACTAATGAAAAACTGTTTTTT; CDR3aa: CASSLGPGRKDATNEKLFF
d_gene: TRBD1; abundance: .; j_gene: TRBJ2-7; v_gene: TRBV7-2; CDR3nt: TGTGCCAGCAGCTTAGCAGGGACAGGGGTCACCTACGAGCAGTACTTC; CDR3aa: CASSLAGTGVTYEQYF
d_gene: TRBD1; abundance: .; j_gene: TRBJ2-5; v_gene: TRBV27; CDR3nt: TGTGCCAGCAGTTCTGGGACAGGGGGCGGCTTTCTGGGAAGGACCCAGTACTTC; CDR3aa: CASSSGTGGGFLGRTQYF
d_gene: .; abundance: .; j_gene: TRBJ2-5; v_gene: TRBV7-9; CDR3nt: TGTGCCAGCAGGAGGACCTCAGAGACCCAGTACTTC; CDR3aa: CASRRTSETQYF
d_gene: .; abundance: .; j_gene: TRBJ1-3; v_gene: TRBV19; CDR3nt: TGTGCCAGTACAATGGGACGGGGACAAGGAAACACCATATATTTT; CDR3aa: CASTMGRGQGNTIYF
d_gene: TRBD1; abundance: once; j_gene: TRBJ1-3; v_gene: TRBV29-1; CDR3nt: TGCAGCGCACACCGACAGGGAGGCAACACCATATATTTT; CDR3aa: CSAHRQGGNTIYF
d_gene: TRBD2; abundance: .; j_gene: TRBJ2-5; v_gene: TRBV24-1; CDR3nt: TGTGCCACCAGTGATCTTACTAGCGGGGGGGCTTTTGGGACCCAGTACTTC; CDR3aa: CATSDLTSGGAFGTQYF
d_gene: TRBD1; abundance: .; j_gene: TRBJ2-3; v_gene: TRBV18; CDR3nt: TGTGCCAGCTCCCTTGTATCGACAGGGGCGACAGATACGCAGTATTTT; CDR3aa: CASSLVSTGATDTQYF
d_gene: TRBD1; abundance: once; j_gene: TRBJ2-7; v_gene: TRBV6-5; CDR3nt: TGTGCCAGCAGTACCCGGGACAGGGGATCGGACGAGCAGTACTTC; CDR3aa: CASSTRDRGSDEQYF
d_gene: .; abundance: .; j_gene: TRBJ1-4; v_gene: TRBV7-9; CDR3nt: TGTGCCAGCAGTCTAGAGGGAGGAAAACTGTTTTTT; CDR3aa: CASSLEGGKLFF
d_gene: .; abundance: .; j_gene: TRBJ1-5; v_gene: TRBV19; CDR3nt: TGTGCCAGTAGTATAGGGGGTAGCCAGCCCCAGCATTTT; CDR3aa: CASSIGGSQPQHF
d_gene: TRBD1; abundance: .; j_gene: TRBJ1-5; v_gene: TRBV28; CDR3nt: TGTGCCAGCAGTGTGGGACAGCTGCAGAAGCCCCAGCATTTT; CDR3aa: CASSVGQLQKPQHF
d_gene: .; abundance: .; j_gene: TRBJ1-3; v_gene: TRBV28; CDR3nt: TGTGCCAGCAGAAGTACAGGGACTTCTGGAAACACCATATATTTT; CDR3aa: CASRSTGTSGNTIYF
d_gene: TRBD2; abundance: .; j_gene: TRBJ2-1; v_gene: TRBV3-1/TRBV3-2; CDR3nt: TGTGCCAGCAGCCAACAATATATGACTAGCGGGGGGCTGAGCTCCTACAATGAGCAGTTCTTC; CDR3aa: CASSQQYMTSGGLSSYNEQFF
d_gene: TRBD2; abundance: .; j_gene: TRBJ2-1; v_gene: TRBV19; CDR3nt: TGTGCCAGTCTGGATCGGGGGGGGAGCTCCTACAATGAGCAGTTCTTC; CDR3aa: CASLDRGGSSYNEQFF
d_gene: TRBD2; abundance: .; j_gene: TRBJ2-1; v_gene: TRBV9; CDR3nt: TGTGCCAGCAGCGCAGCGGGAGGAGTTTACAATGAGCAGTTCTTC; CDR3aa: CASSAAGGVYNEQFF
d_gene: .; abundance: .; j_gene: TRBJ1-2; v_gene: TRBV12-5; CDR3nt: TGTGCTAGTGGTTTGGGTAACTATGGCTACACCTTC; CDR3aa: CASGLGNYGYTF
d_gene: .; abundance: .; j_gene: TRBJ1-4; v_gene: TRBV7-6; CDR3nt: TGTGCCAGCAGCCTCACCCTGGGGGGTGAAAAACTGTTTTTT; CDR3aa: CASSLTLGGEKLFF
d_gene: .; abundance: .; j_gene: TRBJ2-7; v_gene: TRBV7-2; CDR3nt: TGTGCCAGCAGCGCCGACAGGCTCTCCTACGAGCAGTACTTC; CDR3aa: CASSADRLSYEQYF
d_gene: TRBD1; abundance: few; j_gene: TRBJ1-6; v_gene: TRBV6-4; CDR3nt: TGTGCCAGCAGCCCCGGGACAGGGGGAGATTCACCCCTCCACTTT; CDR3aa: CASSPGTGGDSPLHF
d_gene: .; abundance: .; j_gene: TRBJ2-7; v_gene: TRBV7-8; CDR3nt: TGTGCCAGCAACGACCCAGGGTACGAGCAGTACTTC; CDR3aa: CASNDPGYEQYF
d_gene: .; abundance: .; j_gene: TRBJ2-7; v_gene: TRBV29-1; CDR3nt: TGCAGCGTTGACGACAGCTCCTACGAGCAGTACTTC; CDR3aa: CSVDDSSYEQYF
d_gene: .; abundance: .; j_gene: TRBJ1-2; v_gene: TRBV11-1; CDR3nt: TGTGCCAGCAGCTCAGGAGAGGCCCACACCTTC; CDR3aa: CASSSGEAHTF
d_gene: .; abundance: .; j_gene: TRBJ2-1; v_gene: TRBV14; CDR3nt: TGTGCCAGCAGCCAAGTCGAGGAGGGGTACAATGAGCAGTTCTTC; CDR3aa: CASSQVEEGYNEQFF
d_gene: TRBD1; abundance: .; j_gene: TRBJ1-4; v_gene: TRBV19; CDR3nt: TGTGCCAGTAGTATGAAGACAGGGCCTAATGAAAAACTGTTTTTT; CDR3aa: CASSMKTGPNEKLFF
d_gene: .; abundance: .; j_gene: TRBJ2-1; v_gene: TRBV7-9; CDR3nt: TGTGCCGGGCGGGATAACCACAATGAGCAGTTCTTC; CDR3aa: CAGRDNHNEQFF
d_gene: .; abundance: .; j_gene: TRBJ1-4; v_gene: TRBV18; CDR3nt: TGTGCCAGCTCAGAAGACCGGAATGAAAAACTGTTTTTT; CDR3aa: CASSEDRNEKLFF
d_gene: .; abundance: .; j_gene: TRBJ1-2; v_gene: TRBV6-2/TRBV6-3; CDR3nt: TGTGCCAGCAGTAACGGTAACTATGGCTACACCTTC; CDR3aa: CASSNGNYGYTF
d_gene: TRBD1; abundance: .; j_gene: TRBJ2-1; v_gene: TRBV7-3; CDR3nt: TGTGCCAGCAGCCCCGGGACAGGGAACAATGAGCAGTTCTTC; CDR3aa: CASSPGTGNNEQFF
d_gene: .; abundance: .; j_gene: TRBJ1-1; v_gene: TRBV12-3/TRBV12-4; CDR3nt: TGTGCCAGCAGTTCCTGGACAGAAGCTTTCTTT; CDR3aa: CASSSWTEAFF
d_gene: TRBD1; abundance: .; j_gene: TRBJ2-1; v_gene: TRBV5-1; CDR3nt: TGCGCCAGCAGCTGGGGGGACAGGGTCTTCAAGGATGAGCAGTTCTTC; CDR3aa: CASSWGDRVFKDEQFF
d_gene: .; abundance: .; j_gene: TRBJ2-1; v_gene: TRBV19; CDR3nt: TGTGCCAGTAGTTTACTCCCACACACGCCGGGTGGGAATGAGCAGTTCTTC; CDR3aa: CASSLLPHTPGGNEQFF
d_gene: .; abundance: .; j_gene: TRBJ2-7; v_gene: TRBV4-2; CDR3nt: TGTGCCAGCAGCCAAGGGGCGGCTGTTACCTACGAGCAGTACTTC; CDR3aa: CASSQGAAVTYEQYF
d_gene: .; abundance: .; j_gene: TRBJ1-3; v_gene: TRBV7-2; CDR3nt: TGTGCCAGCAGCCTGCAGTCCCTAGGCCCTGGAAACACCATATATTTT; CDR3aa: CASSLQSLGPGNTIYF
d_gene: .; abundance: few; j_gene: TRBJ1-2; v_gene: TRBV19; CDR3nt: TGTGCCAGTAGTATAAGCCCCAGGGAGGATGGCTACACCTTC; CDR3aa: CASSISPREDGYTF
d_gene: .; abundance: .; j_gene: TRBJ2-3; v_gene: TRBV15; CDR3nt: TGTGCCACCAGCAGAGATTCCGCCACCGTTATAAATACGCAGTATTTT; CDR3aa: CATSRDSATVINTQYF
d_gene: .; abundance: .; j_gene: TRBJ1-6; v_gene: TRBV9; CDR3nt: TGTGCCAGCAGCGTAGCCGGGGCGTCACCCCTCCACTTT; CDR3aa: CASSVAGASPLHF
d_gene: .; abundance: .; j_gene: TRBJ2-7; v_gene: TRBV10-3; CDR3nt: TGTGCCATCAGTGATCCGGTTGCAAGGGAATACGAGCAGTACTTC; CDR3aa: CAISDPVAREYEQYF
d_gene: .; abundance: .; j_gene: TRBJ2-1; v_gene: TRBV16; CDR3nt: TGTGCCAGCAGCCGTAAAAGGGGGGAGACGAACTACAATGAGCAGTTCTTC; CDR3aa: CASSRKRGETNYNEQFF
d_gene: .; abundance: .; j_gene: TRBJ2-7; v_gene: TRBV9; CDR3nt: TGTGCCAGCAGCGTAGGATCAACCTACGAGCAGTACTTC; CDR3aa: CASSVGSTYEQYF
d_gene: TRBD1; abundance: few; j_gene: TRBJ1-5; v_gene: TRBV7-2; CDR3nt: TGTGCCAGCAGCTTAGGGGCAGGACAGGGGGCATGGCAGCCCCAGCATTTT; CDR3aa: CASSLGAGQGAWQPQHF
d_gene: .; abundance: .; j_gene: TRBJ2-5; v_gene: TRBV3-1/TRBV3-2; CDR3nt: TGTGCCAGCAGCGGAAGACAGACGGAGACCCAGTACTTC; CDR3aa: CASSGRQTETQYF